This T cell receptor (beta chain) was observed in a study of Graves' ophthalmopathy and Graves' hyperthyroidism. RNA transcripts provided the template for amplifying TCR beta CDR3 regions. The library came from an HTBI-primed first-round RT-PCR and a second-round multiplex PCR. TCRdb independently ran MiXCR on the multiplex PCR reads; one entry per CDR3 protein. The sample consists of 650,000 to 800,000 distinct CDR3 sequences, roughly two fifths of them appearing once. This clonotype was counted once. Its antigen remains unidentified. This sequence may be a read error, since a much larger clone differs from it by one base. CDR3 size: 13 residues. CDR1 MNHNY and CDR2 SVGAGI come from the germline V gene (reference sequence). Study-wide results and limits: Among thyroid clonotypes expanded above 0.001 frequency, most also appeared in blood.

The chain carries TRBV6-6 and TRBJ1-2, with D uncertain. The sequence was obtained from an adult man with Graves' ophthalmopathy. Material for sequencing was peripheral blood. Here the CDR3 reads CASSYSKSGGYIF. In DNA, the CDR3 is TGTGCCAGCAGTTACTCTAAATCCGGAGGCTACATCTTC.